Below, one TCR beta chain is given with its context. Its antigen is not identified. The Oncomine TCR Beta short-read assay was applied to DNA of cultured CD4+ T cells. TCRdb independently ran MiXCR on the PCR reads; one entry per CDR3 protein. The sample yields 22,000 or so distinct CDR3 sequences, 43% seen once. The sample originates from a study of vaccination and CD4 T cells after COVID-19. CDR3 size: 16 residues. The germline V gene encodes CDR1 SGHNT and CDR2 YENEEA. The ends were cut back, 2 bases at V and 5 bases at J, with 18 bases in the middle. Treatment denoted: roughly ten-day PBMC culture with coronavirus spike peptide pools or control peptides (ViraFEST assay). Points from the study as a whole: With convalescent patients, a median approximately 90% of reactive clones emerged solely after vaccination.

The sequencing sample was made of CD4+ T cells from blood, cultured in vitro. The J gene is TRBJ2-5, the V gene TRBV11-3, with D possibly TRBD2 on 6 matching bases. This clonotype originated in a human donor who had recovered from COVID-19. The CDR3 bases are TGTGCCAGCAGCTTAAGGTCTGGGGGGACGGGGGAGACCCAGTACTTC. It specifies CASSLRSGGTGETQYF.